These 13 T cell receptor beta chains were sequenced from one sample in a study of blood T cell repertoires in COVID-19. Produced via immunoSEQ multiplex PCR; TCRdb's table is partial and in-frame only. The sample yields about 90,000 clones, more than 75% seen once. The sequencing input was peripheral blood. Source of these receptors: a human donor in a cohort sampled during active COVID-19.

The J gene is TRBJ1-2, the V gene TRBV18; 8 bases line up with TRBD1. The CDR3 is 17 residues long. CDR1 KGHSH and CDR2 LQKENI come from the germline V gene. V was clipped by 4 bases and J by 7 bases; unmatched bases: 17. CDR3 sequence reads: CASSLSTGQALRGGYTF. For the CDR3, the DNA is TGTGCCAGCTCACTTTCCACGGGACAGGCCCTCCGGGGTGGCTACACCTTC.

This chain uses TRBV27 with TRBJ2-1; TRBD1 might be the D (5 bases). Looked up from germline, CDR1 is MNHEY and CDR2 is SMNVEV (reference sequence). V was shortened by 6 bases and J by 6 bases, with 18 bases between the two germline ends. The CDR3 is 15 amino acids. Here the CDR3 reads CASSSRSGFLNEQFF. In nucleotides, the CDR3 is TGTGCCAGCAGCTCAAGGTCAGGGTTCCTCAATGAGCAGTTCTTC.

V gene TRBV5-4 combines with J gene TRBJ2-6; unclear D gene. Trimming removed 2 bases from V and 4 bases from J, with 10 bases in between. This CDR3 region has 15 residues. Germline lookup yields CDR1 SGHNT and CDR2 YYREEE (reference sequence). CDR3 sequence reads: CASSFPVAGANVLTF. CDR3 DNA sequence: TGTGCCAGCAGCTTCCCGGTAGCCGGGGCCAACGTCCTGACTTTC.

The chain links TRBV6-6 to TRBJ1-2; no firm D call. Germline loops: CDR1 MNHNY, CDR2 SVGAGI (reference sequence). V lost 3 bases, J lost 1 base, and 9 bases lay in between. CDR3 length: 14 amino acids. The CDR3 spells CASSYREVNYGYTF. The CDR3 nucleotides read TGTGCCAGCAGTTATCGGGAGGTTAACTATGGCTACACCTTC.

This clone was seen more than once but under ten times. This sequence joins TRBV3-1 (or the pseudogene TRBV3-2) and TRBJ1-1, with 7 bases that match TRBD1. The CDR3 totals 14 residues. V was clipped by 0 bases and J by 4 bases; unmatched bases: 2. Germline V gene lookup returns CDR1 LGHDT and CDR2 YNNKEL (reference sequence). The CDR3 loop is CASSQDRGVTEAFF. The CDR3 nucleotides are TGTGCCAGCAGCCAAGACAGGGGGGTCACTGAAGCTTTCTTT.

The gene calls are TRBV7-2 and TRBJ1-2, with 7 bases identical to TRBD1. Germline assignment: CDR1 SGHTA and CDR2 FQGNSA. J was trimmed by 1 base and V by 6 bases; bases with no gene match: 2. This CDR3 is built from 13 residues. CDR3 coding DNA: TGTGCCAGCAGTGGACAGGTTAACTATGGCTACACCTTC. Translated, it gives CASSGQVNYGYTF.

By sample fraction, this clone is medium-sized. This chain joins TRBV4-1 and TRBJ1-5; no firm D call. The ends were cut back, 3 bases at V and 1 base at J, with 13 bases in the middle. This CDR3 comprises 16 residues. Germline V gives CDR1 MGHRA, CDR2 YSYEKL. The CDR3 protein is CASSQSGIGSNQPQHF. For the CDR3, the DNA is TGCGCCAGCAGCCAGTCCGGGATTGGGAGCAATCAGCCCCAGCATTTT.

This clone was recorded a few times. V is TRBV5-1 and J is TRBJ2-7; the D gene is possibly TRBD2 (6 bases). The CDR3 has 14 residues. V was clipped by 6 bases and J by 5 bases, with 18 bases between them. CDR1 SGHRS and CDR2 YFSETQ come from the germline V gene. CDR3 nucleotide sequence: TGCGCCAGCACTCCGGGAGCCCCAGGGAACGAGCAGTACTTC. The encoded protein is CASTPGAPGNEQYF.

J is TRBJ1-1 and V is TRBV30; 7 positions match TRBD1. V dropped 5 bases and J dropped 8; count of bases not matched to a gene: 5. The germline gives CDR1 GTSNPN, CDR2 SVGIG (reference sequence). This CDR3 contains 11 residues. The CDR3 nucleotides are TGTGCCTGGGGGGAGACAGGGGAAGCTTTCTTT. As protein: CAWGETGEAFF.

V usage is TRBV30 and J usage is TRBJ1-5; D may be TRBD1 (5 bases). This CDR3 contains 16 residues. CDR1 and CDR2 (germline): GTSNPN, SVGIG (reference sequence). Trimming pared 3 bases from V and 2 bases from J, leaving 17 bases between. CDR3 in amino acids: CAWSAGLRVGNQPQHF. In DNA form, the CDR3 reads TGTGCCTGGAGCGCAGGGCTCCGGGTAGGCAATCAGCCCCAGCATTTT.

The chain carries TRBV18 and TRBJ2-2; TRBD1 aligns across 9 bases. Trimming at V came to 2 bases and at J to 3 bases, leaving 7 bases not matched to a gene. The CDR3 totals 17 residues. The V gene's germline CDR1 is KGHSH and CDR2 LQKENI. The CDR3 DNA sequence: TGTGCCAGCTCACCATTTAAACAGGGGGCGCACACCGGGGAGCTGTTTTTT. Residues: CASSPFKQGAHTGELFF.

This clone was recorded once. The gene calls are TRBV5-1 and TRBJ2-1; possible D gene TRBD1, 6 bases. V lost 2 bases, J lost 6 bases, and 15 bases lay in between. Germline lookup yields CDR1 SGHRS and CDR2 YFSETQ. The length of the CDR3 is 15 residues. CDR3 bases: TGCGCCAGCAGCTTAACAGGGTCTTGGGGCAATGAGCAGTTCTTC. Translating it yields CASSLTGSWGNEQFF.

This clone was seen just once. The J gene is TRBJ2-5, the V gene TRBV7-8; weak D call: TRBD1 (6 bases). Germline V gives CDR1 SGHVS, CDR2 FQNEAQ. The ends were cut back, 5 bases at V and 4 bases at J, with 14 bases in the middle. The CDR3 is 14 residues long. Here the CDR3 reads CASSPTGLGETQYF. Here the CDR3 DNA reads TGTGCCAGCAGCCCCACAGGGTTGGGAGAGACCCAGTACTTC.